The source of this TCR beta chain is a study of cytomegalovirus exposure and HLA in healthy donors. Study results and limitations: Because they were indistinguishable, some V segments, including TRBV6-2 and TRBV6-3, were excluded.

The PCR had 60 Vbeta and 13 Jbeta primers. The assay was immunoSEQ multiplex PCR, and TCRdb's table has in-frame clones only and misses some. Of about 150,000 clones listed, around 67% were seen once; the top ten hold 1.5% to 2%. CDR1 is MDHEN, CDR2 SYDVKM, per germline. V dropped 6 bases and J dropped 0 bases, with 8 bases sitting between them. The CDR3 runs to 14 residues. This clone showed up just a few times. Antigen specificity is unknown. The V and J genes are TRBV28 and TRBJ1-4; no reliable D call. The sequenced sample consisted of PBMCs. The TCR sequence derives from a young woman in good health and CMV-seronegative. Written as DNA, the CDR3 is TGTGCCAGCAGCGCCCCGGCAACTAATGAAAAACTGTTTTTT. Translated, it gives CASSAPATNEKLFF.